The 3 T cell receptor beta chains listed next were all sequenced from one sample in a study of shared clonotypes between healthy human individuals. TCRdb's copy holds only in-frame clones and misses some; the assay was immunoSEQ multiplex PCR. The sample lists about 680,000 clones, under 95% occurring once. In the naive CD8 group, cells lacked CD45RO and were positively selected for CCR7, so terminally differentiated effector memory CD45RA+ cells were left out. Material: naive CD8+ T cells sorted from blood. The receptors here all came from a man aged 30-40 years in good health.

The chain links TRBV6-1 to TRBJ2-5, with TRBD1 identical over 10 bases. The CDR3 is 14 residues long. V lost 3 bases, J lost 3 bases, and 1 base stayed unmatched. In germline, CDR1 is MNHNS, CDR2 SASEGT. Here the CDR3 DNA reads TGTGCCAGCAGTGAGACAGGGGGCGAAGAGACCCAGTACTTC. Its translation is CASSETGGEETQYF.

The V and J genes are TRBV4-2 and TRBJ2-1; D call uncertain. The V end lost 0 bases, the J end lost 5 bases, and 11 bases lay between the germline ends. Germline CDR1 is LGHNA and CDR2 is YNFKEQ. This CDR3 has 15 amino acids. CDR3 region: CASSQDKGSHNEQFF. The CDR3, as DNA: TGTGCCAGCAGCCAAGATAAAGGCAGCCACAATGAGCAGTTCTTC.

This CDR3 reads CASSWDSFYEQYF. The CDR3 DNA reads as TGTGCCAGCAGCTGGGACTCTTTCTACGAGCAGTACTTC. This chain connects TRBV7-9 to TRBJ2-7; tentative D call: TRBD2 (6 bases). CDR1 is SEHNR and CDR2 is FQNEAQ in the germline V gene (reference sequence). The CDR3 contains 13 residues. Trimming stripped 4 bases from V and 3 bases from J, with 10 bases between.